A single sample gave rise to the 24 T cell receptor beta chains below, sequenced in a study of blood T cell repertoires in COVID-19. Repertoires were generated with immunoSEQ multiplex PCR, while TCRdb's copy carries only in-frame clones and drops some. Among about 71,000 clones, approximately 80% were seen once, and the ten largest hold less than 8%. Input material: peripheral blood. All receptors derive from a man aged 25-45 years with COVID-19, enrolled during active disease.

The rearrangement uses TRBV28 and TRBJ2-7, with D possibly being TRBD1 (5 bases). With 10 bases removed from V and 4 bases from J, the gap between germline ends came to 14 bases. CDR1 is MDHEN, CDR2 SYDVKM, per germline. The CDR3 length is 12 residues. CDR3 sequence: CATYRNTYEQYF. In DNA form, the CDR3 reads TGTGCCACCTACAGGAATACTTACGAGCAGTACTTC.

The rearrangement links TRBV5-1 to TRBJ2-5; D gene unclear. CDR1 and CDR2 (germline): SGHRS, YFSETQ. V dropped 4 bases and J dropped 1 base, with 14 bases sitting between them. The CDR3 has 15 residues. The CDR3 DNA sequence: TGCGCCAGCAGCCGATCCCAACAGATCCAAGAGACCCAGTACTTC. Its translation: CASSRSQQIQETQYF. Together with reference TRBV5-1 and TRBJ2-5, the CDR3 gives the full variable domain: KAGVTQTPRYLIKTRGQQVTLSCSPISGHRSVSWYQQTPGQGLQFLFEYFSETQRNKGNFPGRFSGRQFSNSRSEMNVSTLELGDSALYLCASSRSQQIQETQYFGPGTRLLVL.

The gene calls are TRBV5-1 and TRBJ1-6; D gene ambiguous. Germline CDR1 reads SGHRS; CDR2 reads YFSETQ. The CDR3 extends over 16 amino acids. V lost 4 bases and J 9 bases, leaving 20 bases between the germline ends. CDR3 region: CASSSLGVGGSSPLHF. The CDR3 nucleotides read TGCGCCAGCAGCAGCCTGGGTGTGGGTGGGAGTTCACCCCTCCACTTT.

This clone has just a few counts. The chain has TRBV9 and TRBJ1-6, with D hard to call. V gave up 3 bases and J gave up 8 bases, with 12 bases separating them. Germline CDR1 is SGDLS and CDR2 is YYNGEE. The CDR3 covers 14 residues. CDR3 in amino acids: CASSEGIGDSPLHF. The DNA of the CDR3 is TGTGCCAGCAGCGAAGGAATCGGGGATTCACCCCTCCACTTT.

The chain joins TRBV19 to TRBJ1-5; TRBD1 might be the D (5 bases). This CDR3 has 13 residues. Per germline, CDR1 LNHDA and CDR2 SQIVND (reference sequence). The V gene lost 4 bases and the J gene lost 6 bases, with 10 bases spanning the gap. The DNA of the CDR3 is TGTGCCAGTAGTACAAGTAGGGGTCAGCCCCAGCATTTT. This gives the protein CASSTSRGQPQHF.

The genes are TRBV7-3 and TRBJ2-3; 9 nucleotides match TRBD2. Per the germline V gene, CDR1 is SGHTA and CDR2 is FQGTGA. V lost 5 bases to trimming and J lost 10 bases; unmatched junction nucleotides: 13. This CDR3 is built from 15 residues. CDR3 sequence (DNA): TGTGCCAGCAGCGAAGTGCTAGCGGGAACGGGGGCGCAGTATTTT. This encodes CASSEVLAGTGAQYF.

The chain employs TRBV5-1 and TRBJ2-7, with 9 positions matching TRBD1. The CDR3 is 15 amino acids. Looked up from germline, CDR1 is SGHRS and CDR2 is YFSETQ. After removal of 0 bases from V and 4 bases from J, the junction contained 5 bases not matched to a gene. The CDR3 nucleotides read TGCGCCAGCAGCTTGGCCGGGACAGGGTCTTACGAGCAGTACTTC. It encodes CASSLAGTGSYEQYF. The full variable domain, rest sourced from reference TRBV5-1 and TRBJ2-7, is KAGVTQTPRYLIKTRGQQVTLSCSPISGHRSVSWYQQTPGQGLQFLFEYFSETQRNKGNFPGRFSGRQFSNSRSEMNVSTLELGDSALYLCASSLAGTGSYEQYFGPGTRLTVT.

The chain links TRBV5-1 to TRBJ1-6; tentative D call: TRBD1 (6 bases). V was clipped by 1 base and J by 10 bases, with 15 bases between them. This CDR3 region has 15 residues. Germline V CDR1 and CDR2: SGHRS, YFSETQ. The DNA for the CDR3 is TGCGCCAGCAGCTTGTCGAACAGGGTGGAATCACCCCTCCACTTT. It is translated as CASSLSNRVESPLHF. Variable domain in full (rest from reference TRBV5-1 and TRBJ1-6): KAGVTQTPRYLIKTRGQQVTLSCSPISGHRSVSWYQQTPGQGLQFLFEYFSETQRNKGNFPGRFSGRQFSNSRSEMNVSTLELGDSALYLCASSLSNRVESPLHFGNGTRLTVT.

The chain couples TRBV24-1 to TRBJ2-3; D is undetermined. Germline loops: CDR1 KGHDR, CDR2 SFDVKD. The CDR3 covers 13 residues. Between the trimmed V and J ends, which lost 5 bases and 2 bases, there was a span of 7 bases. This chain's CDR3 is CATSAGYTDTQYF. CDR3 nucleotide sequence: TGTGCCACCAGTGCCGGGTACACAGATACGCAGTATTTT.

The chain joins TRBV2 to TRBJ2-3; maybe TRBD2 (6 bases). Germline CDR1 and CDR2: SNHLY and FYNNEI. The CDR3 covers 15 residues. With 3 bases removed from V and 1 base from J, the gap between germline ends came to 11 bases. As DNA, the CDR3 is TGTGCCAGCAGTGAGATTGGAGGGGGCACAGATACGCAGTATTTT. Its protein is CASSEIGGGTDTQYF. The variable domain in full, with the rest retrieved from reference TRBV2 and TRBJ2-3, is EPEVTQTPSHQVTQMGQEVILRCVPISNHLYFYWYRQILGQKVEFLVSFYNNEISEKSEIFDDQFSVERPDGSNFTLKIRSTKLEDSAMYFCASSEIGGGTDTQYFGPGTRLTVL.

The V call is TRBV29-1, the J call TRBJ1-5; D gene uncertain. There are 13 residues in the CDR3. V lost 4 bases, J lost 0 bases, and 7 bases lay in between. The germline V gene encodes CDR1 SQVTM and CDR2 ANQGSEA. The CDR3 reads CSVGEASNQPQHF. The CDR3 DNA is TGCAGCGTTGGTGAAGCTAGCAATCAGCCCCAGCATTTT.

A note on this clone: The sample holds other DNA sequences that translate to the same CDR3. The CDR3 DNA sequence: TGTGCCAGCAGCTCAGGCAATCAGCCCCAGCATTTT. Its translation: CASSSGNQPQHF. The chain recombines TRBV5-6 with TRBJ1-5, with D uncertain. Germline V gene sequence: CDR1 SGHDT, CDR2 YYEEEE. The CDR3 runs 12 residues. Trimming removed 3 bases from V and 2 bases from J, with 3 bases in between.

This chain joins TRBV6-5 and TRBJ1-5, with D unresolved. Trimming left V 8 bases short and J 1 base short, with 15 bases between. CDR3 length: 15 amino acids. Germline V CDR1 and CDR2: MNHEY, SVGAGI. CDR3 sequence (DNA): TGTGCCAGCCTTCCAGAGGCAAGGAGCAATCAGCCCCAGCATTTT. It translates to CASLPEARSNQPQHF.

The genes are TRBV25-1 and TRBJ2-1, with D maybe TRBD2 (6 bases). V lost 2 bases and J lost 6, with 20 bases in between. The germline gives CDR1 MGHDK, CDR2 SYGVNS. The CDR3 runs to 17 residues. CDR3 protein: CASSEIPQTQGGNEQFF. As DNA, the CDR3 is TGTGCCAGCAGTGAAATCCCACAAACGCAGGGAGGCAATGAGCAGTTCTTC.

The J gene is TRBJ2-1, the V gene TRBV28; D is possibly TRBD2 (6 bases). V lost 1 base and J lost 2, with 12 bases in between. The CDR3 has 16 amino acids. Germline values: CDR1 MDHEN, CDR2 SYDVKM. CDR3 protein: CASSLSGASAYNEQFF. Written as DNA, the CDR3 is TGTGCCAGCAGTTTATCCGGAGCTAGCGCCTACAATGAGCAGTTCTTC.

The chain joins TRBV9 to TRBJ2-7; weak D call: TRBD2 (5 bases). V dropped 4 bases and J dropped 6 bases, with 17 bases sitting between them. The CDR3 has 14 amino acids. From germline, CDR1 is SGDLS and CDR2 YYNGEE. In nucleotides, the CDR3 is TGTGCCAGCAGCCTCGGACTTAGCGCCAGCGAGCAGTACTTC. It yields the protein CASSLGLSASEQYF.

This chain connects TRBV29-1 to TRBJ1-2, with 7 bases identical to TRBD1. Trimming cost V 7 bases and J 2 bases; bases outside gene matches: 13. The CDR3 contains 15 residues. Germline V lookup: CDR1 SQVTM, CDR2 ANQGSEA. The CDR3 DNA follows: TGCAGCGCCCCCCTCGAGGGGGCAGGAAACTATGGCTACACCTTC. It codes for CSAPLEGAGNYGYTF.

The chain carries TRBV13 and TRBJ1-4; TRBD1 is a possible D gene (6 bases). The CDR3 is 15 amino acids. Germline lookup yields CDR1 PRHDT and CDR2 FYEKMQ (reference sequence). Trimming took 5 bases from V and 7 from J, leaving 17 bases between them. The CDR3 DNA sequence: TGTGCCAGCAGCGGGACCCAGGGGCGCGGTGAAAAACTGTTTTTT. It specifies CASSGTQGRGEKLFF.

For the CDR3, the DNA is TGTGCCAGCAGCTCGCTAACCCACAATGAGCAGTTCTTC. Its protein product is CASSSLTHNEQFF. The chain is built from TRBV5-5 and TRBJ2-1; no reliable D call. Germline V gene data show CDR1 as SGHKS and CDR2 as YYEKEE (reference sequence). The CDR3 has 13 residues. Trimming removed 3 bases from V and 5 bases from J, with 9 bases in between. The variable domain in full, completed from reference TRBV5-5 and TRBJ2-1, reads DAGVTQSPTHLIKTRGQQVTLRCSPISGHKSVSWYQQVLGQGPQFIFQYYEKEERGRGNFPDRFSARQFPNYSSELNVNALLLGDSALYLCASSSLTHNEQFFGPGTRLTVL.

This clone showed up just a few times. CDR3 amino acids: CASSLAGQGGTEAFF. CDR3 coding DNA: TGCGCCAGCAGCTTGGCAGGTCAGGGGGGAACTGAAGCTTTCTTT. The chain recombines TRBV5-1 with TRBJ1-1, with 7 bases aligning to TRBD1. Germline V gives CDR1 SGHRS, CDR2 YFSETQ. This CDR3 has 15 amino acids. V lost 0 bases to trimming and J lost 5 bases; unmatched junction nucleotides: 7. Complete variable domain (other parts from reference TRBV5-1 and TRBJ1-1): KAGVTQTPRYLIKTRGQQVTLSCSPISGHRSVSWYQQTPGQGLQFLFEYFSETQRNKGNFPGRFSGRQFSNSRSEMNVSTLELGDSALYLCASSLAGQGGTEAFFGQGTRLTVV.

The chain combines TRBV19 with TRBJ2-7, with D unclear. Germline V gene data show CDR1 as LNHDA and CDR2 as SQIVND (reference sequence). CDR3 length: 16 amino acids. With 0 bases removed from V and 2 bases from J, the gap between germline ends came to 14 bases. CDR3 amino acids: CASSIDLGKSTYEQYF. Here the CDR3 DNA reads TGTGCCAGTAGTATAGATCTAGGCAAGAGTACCTACGAGCAGTACTTC.

The J gene is TRBJ1-5, the V gene TRBV11-2, with D unclear. V lost 2 bases and J 5 bases, leaving 7 bases between the germline ends. Germline lookup yields CDR1 SGHAT and CDR2 FQNNGV. CDR3 size: 13 residues. The DNA of the CDR3 is TGTGCCAGCAGCTTAAGCGGGGATCAGCCCCAGCATTTT. Protein sequence: CASSLSGDQPQHF.

This sequence joins TRBV6-5 and TRBJ2-1; the match to TRBD1 covers 9 bases. Trimming at V came to 6 bases and at J to 9 bases, leaving 6 bases not matched to a gene. CDR1 and CDR2 from the germline V gene are MNHEY and SVGAGI. This CDR3 is built from 13 residues. Here the CDR3 reads CASRNRGPIEQFF. As DNA, the CDR3 is TGTGCCAGCAGGAACAGGGGGCCGATTGAGCAGTTCTTC.

About this clone: This CDR3 is also generated by other DNA sequences in the sample. The V gene is TRBV5-1, the J gene TRBJ1-4; 7 bases fit TRBD1. Germline CDR1 and CDR2: SGHRS and YFSETQ. The CDR3 loop spans 15 amino acids. Trimming removed 4 bases from V and 7 bases from J; junction bases left unmatched: 10. In DNA form, the CDR3 reads TGCGCCAGCAGCCTGGCCACAGGGGTTTTTGAAAAACTGTTTTTT. Its translation: CASSLATGVFEKLFF.